The subject of this entry is one T cell receptor (beta chain). What it recognizes is unknown. The data were taken from a study of beta chain features in type 1 diabetes. Study-level findings and limits: Researchers report that Type 1 diabetes patients had moderately but significantly shorter TCRB CDR3s across all four CD4+ subsets.

As every portion of the isolated RNA was reverse transcribed, the sequencing read expressed TCRB transcripts. Using immunoSEQ multiplex PCR, the repertoire was profiled, and TCRdb retains in-frame clones only, with some absent. This sample yields approximately 250,000 clones, of which 11% are seen a single time; around 0.015% belongs to the top ten. Central memory, naive, regulatory and stem cell-like memory CD4+ cells were sorted by CD45RO/CCR7/CD25/CD127/CD95/CD27. CDR3 size: 14 residues. Deletions cut 0 bases from V and 0 bases from J, with 8 bases between. Per germline, CDR1 GTSNPN and CDR2 SVGIG (reference sequence).

The sequenced sample was naive CD4+ T cells from blood. This sequence originates from a man younger than 45 with type 1 diabetes. The chain recombines TRBV30 with TRBJ1-1; no clear D. The CDR3 DNA follows: TGTGCCTGGAGTGTAACACGGGTGAACACTGAAGCTTTCTTT. Its protein product is CAWSVTRVNTEAFF.